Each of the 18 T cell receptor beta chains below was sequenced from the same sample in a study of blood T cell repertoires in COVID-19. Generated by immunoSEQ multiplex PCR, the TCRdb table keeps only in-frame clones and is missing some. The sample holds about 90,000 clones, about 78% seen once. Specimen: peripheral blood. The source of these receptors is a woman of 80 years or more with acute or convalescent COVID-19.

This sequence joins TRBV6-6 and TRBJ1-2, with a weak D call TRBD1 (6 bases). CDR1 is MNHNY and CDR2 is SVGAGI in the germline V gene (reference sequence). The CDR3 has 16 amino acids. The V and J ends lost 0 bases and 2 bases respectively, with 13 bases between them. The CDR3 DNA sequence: TGTGCCAGCAGTTACTCAGCTAACAGGGCAAACTATGGCTACACCTTC. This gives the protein CASSYSANRANYGYTF.

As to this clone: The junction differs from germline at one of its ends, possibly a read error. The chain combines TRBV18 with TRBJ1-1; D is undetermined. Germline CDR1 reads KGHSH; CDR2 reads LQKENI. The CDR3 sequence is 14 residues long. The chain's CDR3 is CASSSPSSGFEAFF. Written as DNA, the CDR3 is TGTGCCAGCTCATCACCCTCATCGGGGTTTGAAGCTTTCTTT.

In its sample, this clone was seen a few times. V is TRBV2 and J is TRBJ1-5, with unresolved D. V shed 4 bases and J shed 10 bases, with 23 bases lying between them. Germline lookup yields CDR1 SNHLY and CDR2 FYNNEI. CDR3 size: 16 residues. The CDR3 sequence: CASSVEAGSPRGPQHF. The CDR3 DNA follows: TGTGCCAGCAGTGTTGAGGCAGGATCCCCTCGGGGTCCCCAGCATTTT.

CDR3 region: CASSLYRGSEAFF. CDR3 DNA sequence: TGTGCCAGCAGTTTATATCGCGGCAGTGAAGCTTTCTTT. The rearrangement uses TRBV27 and TRBJ1-1; D remains ambiguous. V lost 1 base to trimming and J lost 7 bases, with 10 bases between them. Germline V lookup: CDR1 MNHEY, CDR2 SMNVEV (reference sequence). This CDR3 contains 13 residues.

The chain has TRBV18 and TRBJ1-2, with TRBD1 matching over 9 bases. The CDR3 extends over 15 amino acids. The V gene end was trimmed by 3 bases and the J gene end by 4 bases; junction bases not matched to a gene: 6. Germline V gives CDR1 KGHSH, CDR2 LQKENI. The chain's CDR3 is CASSPSGQGLYGYTF. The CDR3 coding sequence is TGTGCCAGCTCACCCTCGGGACAGGGACTCTATGGCTACACCTTC.

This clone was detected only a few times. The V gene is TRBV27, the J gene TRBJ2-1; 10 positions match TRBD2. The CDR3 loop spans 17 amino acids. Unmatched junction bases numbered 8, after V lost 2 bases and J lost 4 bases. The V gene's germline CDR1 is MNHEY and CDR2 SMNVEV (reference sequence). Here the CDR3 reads CASSLGQRGGSYNEQFF. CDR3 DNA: TGTGCCAGCAGTTTAGGCCAGCGGGGGGGTTCGTACAATGAGCAGTTCTTC.

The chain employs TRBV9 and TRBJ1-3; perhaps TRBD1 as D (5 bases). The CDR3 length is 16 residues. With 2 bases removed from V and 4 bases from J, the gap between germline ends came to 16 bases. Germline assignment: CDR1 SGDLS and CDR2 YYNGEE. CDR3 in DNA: TGTGCCAGCAGCGTTGGGGGGTTGGCGATCGGAAACACCATATATTTT. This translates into CASSVGGLAIGNTIYF.

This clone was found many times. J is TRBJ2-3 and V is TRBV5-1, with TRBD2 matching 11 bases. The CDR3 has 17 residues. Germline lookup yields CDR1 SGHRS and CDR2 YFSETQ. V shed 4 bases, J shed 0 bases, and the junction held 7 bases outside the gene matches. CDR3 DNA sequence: TGCGCCAGCAGCAAAGGGCTAGCGGGGGGTAGCACAGATACGCAGTATTTT. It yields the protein CASSKGLAGGSTDTQYF.

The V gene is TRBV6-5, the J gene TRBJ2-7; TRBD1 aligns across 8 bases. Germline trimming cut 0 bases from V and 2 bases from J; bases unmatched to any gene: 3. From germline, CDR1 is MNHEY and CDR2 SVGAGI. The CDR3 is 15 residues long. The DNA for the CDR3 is TGTGCCAGCAGTTACTCTAGGGACAGGCCCTACGAGCAGTACTTC. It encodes CASSYSRDRPYEQYF.

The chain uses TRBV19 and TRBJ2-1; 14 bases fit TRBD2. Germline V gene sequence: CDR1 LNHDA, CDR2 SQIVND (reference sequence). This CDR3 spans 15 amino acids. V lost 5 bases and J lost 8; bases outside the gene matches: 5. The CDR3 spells CASSATSGGADEQFF. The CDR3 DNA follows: TGTGCCAGTAGTGCGACTAGCGGGGGGGCCGATGAGCAGTTCTTC.

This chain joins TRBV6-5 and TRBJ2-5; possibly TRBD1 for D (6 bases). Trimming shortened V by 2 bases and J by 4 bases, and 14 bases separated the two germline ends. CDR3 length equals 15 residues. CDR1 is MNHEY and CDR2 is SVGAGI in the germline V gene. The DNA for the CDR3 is TGTGCCAGCAGTTACACGCACAGGGCCGGAGAGACCCAGTACTTC. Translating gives CASSYTHRAGETQYF.

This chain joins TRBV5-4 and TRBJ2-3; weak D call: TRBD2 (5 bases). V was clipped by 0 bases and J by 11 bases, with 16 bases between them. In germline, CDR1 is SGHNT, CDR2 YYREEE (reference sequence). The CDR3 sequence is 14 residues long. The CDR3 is CASSLAEGPQLQYF. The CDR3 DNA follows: TGTGCCAGCAGCTTGGCCGAGGGCCCCCAATTGCAGTATTTT.

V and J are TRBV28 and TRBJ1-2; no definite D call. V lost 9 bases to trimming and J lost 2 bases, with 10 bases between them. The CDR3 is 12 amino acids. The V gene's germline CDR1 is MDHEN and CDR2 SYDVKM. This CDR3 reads CASRQENYGYTF. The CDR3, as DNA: TGTGCCAGTCGACAAGAGAACTATGGCTACACCTTC.

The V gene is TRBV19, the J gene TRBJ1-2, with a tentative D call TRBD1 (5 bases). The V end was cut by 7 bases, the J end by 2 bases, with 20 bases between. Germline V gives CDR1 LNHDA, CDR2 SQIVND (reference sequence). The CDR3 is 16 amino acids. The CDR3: CASIPQEGIPNYGYTF. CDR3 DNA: TGTGCCAGTATCCCCCAGGAGGGGATTCCAAACTATGGCTACACCTTC.

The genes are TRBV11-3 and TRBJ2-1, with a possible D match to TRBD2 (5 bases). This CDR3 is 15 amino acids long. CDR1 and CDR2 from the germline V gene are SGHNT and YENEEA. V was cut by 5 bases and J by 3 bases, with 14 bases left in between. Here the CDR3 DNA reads TGTGCCAGCAGCCTCCGGGGAAGAGGCTACAATGAGCAGTTCTTC. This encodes CASSLRGRGYNEQFF.

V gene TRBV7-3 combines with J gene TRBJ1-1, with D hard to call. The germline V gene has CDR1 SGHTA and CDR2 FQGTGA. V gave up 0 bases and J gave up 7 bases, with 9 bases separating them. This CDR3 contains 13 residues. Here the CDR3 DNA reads TGTGCCAGCAGCTTAACTGACTTAGGTGAAGCTTTCTTT. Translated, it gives CASSLTDLGEAFF.

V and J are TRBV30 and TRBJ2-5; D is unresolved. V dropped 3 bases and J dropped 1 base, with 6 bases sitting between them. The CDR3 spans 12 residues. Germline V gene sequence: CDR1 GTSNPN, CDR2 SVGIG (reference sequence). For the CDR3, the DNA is TGTGCCTGGAGCCCCTTCCAAGAGACCCAGTACTTC. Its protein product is CAWSPFQETQYF.

The CDR3, as DNA: TGTGCCAGCAGCCCCACAGGGCATCTAGGGGAGCAGTACTTC. Its translation: CASSPTGHLGEQYF. The chain uses TRBV9 and TRBJ2-7; a possible D gene is TRBD1 (6 bases). This CDR3 has 14 amino acids. Germline CDR1 is SGDLS and CDR2 is YYNGEE. V was shortened by 4 bases and J by 7 bases, with 18 bases between the two germline ends.